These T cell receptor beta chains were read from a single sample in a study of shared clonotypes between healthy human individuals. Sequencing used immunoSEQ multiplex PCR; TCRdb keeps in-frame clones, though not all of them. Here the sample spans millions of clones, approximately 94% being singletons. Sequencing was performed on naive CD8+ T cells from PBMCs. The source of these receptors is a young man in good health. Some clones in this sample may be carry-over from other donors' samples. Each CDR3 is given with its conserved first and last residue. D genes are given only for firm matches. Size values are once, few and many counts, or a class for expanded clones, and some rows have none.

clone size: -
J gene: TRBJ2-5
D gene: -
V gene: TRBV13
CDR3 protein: CASSLGVVETQYF
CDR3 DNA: TGTGCCAGCAGCTTAGGCGTGGTCGAGACCCAGTACTTC

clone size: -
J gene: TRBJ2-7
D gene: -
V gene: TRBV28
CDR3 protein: CASNRGFPYEQYF
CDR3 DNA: TGTGCCAGCAACCGGGGCTTTCCCTACGAGCAGTACTTC

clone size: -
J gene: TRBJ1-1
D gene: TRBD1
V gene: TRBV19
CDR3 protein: CASSIDLGTADLAFF
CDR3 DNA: TGTGCCAGTAGTATAGATCTTGGGACAGCAGATTTGGCTTTCTTT

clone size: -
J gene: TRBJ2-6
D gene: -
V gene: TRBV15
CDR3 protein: CATSREPPASGANVLTF
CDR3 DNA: TGTGCCACCAGCAGAGAGCCCCCAGCCTCTGGGGCCAACGTCCTGACTTTC

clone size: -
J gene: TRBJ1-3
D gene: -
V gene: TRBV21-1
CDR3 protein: CASSKVDSPSSGNTIYF
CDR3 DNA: TGTGCCAGCAGCAAAGTGGACAGCCCGAGCTCTGGAAACACCATATATTTT

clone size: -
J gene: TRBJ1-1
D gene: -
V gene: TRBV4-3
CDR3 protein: CASSRILTTEAFF
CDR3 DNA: TGCGCCAGCAGCCGGATTCTGACCACTGAAGCTTTCTTT

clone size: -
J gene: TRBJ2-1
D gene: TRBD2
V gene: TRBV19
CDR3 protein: CASSIGTNSYNEQFF
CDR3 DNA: TGTGCCAGTAGTATTGGGACTAATTCCTACAATGAGCAGTTCTTC

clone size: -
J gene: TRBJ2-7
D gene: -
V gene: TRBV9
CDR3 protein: CASSVGASRSYEQYF
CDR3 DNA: TGTGCCAGCAGCGTAGGGGCTAGCCGTAGCTACGAGCAGTACTTC

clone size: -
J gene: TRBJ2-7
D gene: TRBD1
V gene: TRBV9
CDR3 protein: CASSPRTGVLYEQYF
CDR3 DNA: TGTGCCAGCAGCCCTCGGACAGGGGTCCTGTACGAGCAGTACTTC

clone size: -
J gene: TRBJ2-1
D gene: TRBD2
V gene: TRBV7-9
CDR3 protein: CASSLSSGRIYNEQFF
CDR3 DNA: TGTGCCAGCAGCTTATCTAGCGGGAGGATCTACAATGAGCAGTTCTTC

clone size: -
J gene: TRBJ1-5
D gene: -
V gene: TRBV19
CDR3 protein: CASSIRLAGQPQHF
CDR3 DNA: TGTGCCAGTAGTATCCGACTCGCGGGGCAGCCCCAGCATTTT

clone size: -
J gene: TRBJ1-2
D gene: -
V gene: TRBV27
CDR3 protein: CASRGPDWGGYTF
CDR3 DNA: TGTGCCAGCAGGGGTCCGGACTGGGGCGGCTACACCTTC

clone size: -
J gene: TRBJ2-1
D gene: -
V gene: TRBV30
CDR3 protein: CAWTGVSSLLYNEQFF
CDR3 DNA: TGTGCCTGGACAGGGGTTTCTTCGTTATTATACAATGAGCAGTTCTTC

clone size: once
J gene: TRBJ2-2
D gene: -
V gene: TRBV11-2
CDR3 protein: CASSPLGTGELFF
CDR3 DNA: TGTGCCAGCAGCCCGTTGGGCACCGGGGAGCTGTTTTTT

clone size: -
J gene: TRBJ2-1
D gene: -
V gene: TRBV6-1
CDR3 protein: CASSEIGVRYNEQFF
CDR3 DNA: TGTGCCAGCAGTGAAATCGGGGTGCGATACAATGAGCAGTTCTTC

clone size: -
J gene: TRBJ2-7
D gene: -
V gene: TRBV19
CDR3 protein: CASSDYPSYEQYF
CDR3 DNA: TGTGCCAGTAGTGACTACCCCTCCTACGAGCAGTACTTC

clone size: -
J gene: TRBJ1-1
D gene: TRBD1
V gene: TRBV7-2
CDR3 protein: CASSARPGTGNTEAFF
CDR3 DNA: TGTGCCAGCAGCGCGAGACCCGGGACAGGGAACACTGAAGCTTTCTTT

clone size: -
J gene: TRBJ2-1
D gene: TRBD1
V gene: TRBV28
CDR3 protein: CASSFGTGWNEQFF
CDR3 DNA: TGTGCCAGCAGTTTTGGGACAGGGTGGAATGAGCAGTTCTTC

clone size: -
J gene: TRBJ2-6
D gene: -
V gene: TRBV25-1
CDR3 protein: CASTGANVLTF
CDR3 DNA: TGTGCCAGCACTGGGGCCAACGTCCTGACTTTC

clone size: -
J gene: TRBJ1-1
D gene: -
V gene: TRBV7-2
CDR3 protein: CASSLDSTGGRMNTEAFF
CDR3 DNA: TGTGCCAGCAGCTTAGATTCAACGGGGGGCAGGATGAACACTGAAGCTTTCTTT

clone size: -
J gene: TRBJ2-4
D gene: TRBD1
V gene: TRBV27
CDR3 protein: CASSRTGNNKNIQYF
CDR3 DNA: TGTGCCAGCAGTCGGACAGGGAATAACAAAAACATTCAGTACTTC

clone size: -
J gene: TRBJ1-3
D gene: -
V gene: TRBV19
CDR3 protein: CASSGTVSGNTIYF
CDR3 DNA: TGTGCCAGTAGTGGGACGGTCTCTGGAAACACCATATATTTT

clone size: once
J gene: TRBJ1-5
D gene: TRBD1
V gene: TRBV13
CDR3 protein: CASSLHRGGQPQHF
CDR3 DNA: TGTGCCAGCAGCCTTCACAGGGGCGGACAGCCCCAGCATTTT

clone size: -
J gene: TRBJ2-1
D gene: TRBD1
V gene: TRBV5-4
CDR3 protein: CASSPDRGTEQFF
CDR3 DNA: TGTGCCAGCAGCCCGGACAGGGGCACGGAGCAGTTCTTC

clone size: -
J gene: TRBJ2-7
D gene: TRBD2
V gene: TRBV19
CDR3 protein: CASSLGRGGYEQYF
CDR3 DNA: TGTGCCAGTAGTCTCGGGAGGGGTGGCTACGAGCAGTACTTC

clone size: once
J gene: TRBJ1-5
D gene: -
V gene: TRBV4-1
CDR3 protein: CASSQEGSAFGNQPQHF
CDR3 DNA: TGCGCCAGCAGCCAAGAAGGGTCGGCTTTCGGAAATCAGCCCCAGCATTTT

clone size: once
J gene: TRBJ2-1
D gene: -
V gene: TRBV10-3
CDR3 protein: CAISESSPGGEQFF
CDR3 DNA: TGTGCCATCAGTGAGTCGAGCCCGGGCGGTGAGCAGTTCTTC

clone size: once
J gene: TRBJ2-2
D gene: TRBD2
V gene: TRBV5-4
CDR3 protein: CASSSDTLAGGTGELFF
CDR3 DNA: TGTGCCAGCAGTTCCGACACATTAGCGGGAGGTACCGGGGAGCTGTTTTTT

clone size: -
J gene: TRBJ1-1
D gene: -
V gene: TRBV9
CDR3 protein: CASSHDSEMNTEAFF
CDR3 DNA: TGTGCCAGCAGCCACGACTCGGAGATGAACACTGAAGCTTTCTTT

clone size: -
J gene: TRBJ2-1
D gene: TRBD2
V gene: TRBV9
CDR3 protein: CASSASSGRSYNEQFF
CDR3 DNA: TGTGCCAGCAGCGCATCTAGCGGGAGGTCCTACAATGAGCAGTTCTTC

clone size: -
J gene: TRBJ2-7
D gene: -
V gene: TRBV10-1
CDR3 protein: CASSATLGFYEQYF
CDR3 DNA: TGCGCCAGCAGTGCTACCCTAGGGTTCTACGAGCAGTACTTC

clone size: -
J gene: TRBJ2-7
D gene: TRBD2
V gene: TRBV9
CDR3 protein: CASSVGEAGVSYEQYF
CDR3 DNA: TGTGCCAGCAGCGTAGGTGAAGCGGGAGTGTCTTACGAGCAGTACTTC

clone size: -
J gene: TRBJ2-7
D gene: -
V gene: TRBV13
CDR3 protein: CASSLAGATSEQYF
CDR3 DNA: TGTGCCAGCAGCTTAGCGGGGGCGACGAGCGAGCAGTACTTC

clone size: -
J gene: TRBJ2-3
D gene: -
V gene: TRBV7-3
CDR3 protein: CASSSTAHSTDTQYF
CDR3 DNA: TGTGCCAGCAGCTCGACAGCCCATAGCACAGATACGCAGTATTTT